A single sample is the source of the 15 T cell receptor beta chains below, sequenced in a study of identical twins. TCRdb re-derived calls from the 5' RACE reads in MiXCR, one entry per CDR3 protein. The table records fewer than 250,000 distinct CDR3 sequences, 7.5% of them present only once. This same sample was also part of a study on yellow fever vaccine responses in identical twins.

Sequencing used memory (CD45RO+) T cells sorted from blood. The origin of the receptors is a woman under 30 in good health.

This clonotype was picked up a small number of times. This chain joins TRBV5-4 and TRBJ2-2; no reliable D call. The length of the CDR3 is 16 residues. V lost 5 bases to trimming and J lost 0 bases, with 14 bases between them. Germline CDR1 reads SGHNT; CDR2 reads YYREEE (reference sequence). The CDR3 DNA reads TGTGCCAGCAGGGGGATAGGGAATGCGAACACCGGGGAGCTGTTTTTT. It is translated as CASRGIGNANTGELFF.

This clonotype was observed at least ten times. V gene TRBV7-2 combines with J gene TRBJ2-3; 8 bases fit TRBD2. Germline V lookup: CDR1 SGHTA, CDR2 FQGNSA. The length of the CDR3 is 15 residues. The ends lost 1 base at V and 2 bases at J; junction bases unmatched: 2. CDR3 in amino acids: CASSLGTSLTDTQYF. The CDR3 DNA sequence: TGTGCCAGCAGCTTAGGGACTAGCCTCACAGATACGCAGTATTTT.

This clonotype was detected ten times or more. V and J are TRBV7-3 and TRBJ1-1; 9 bases match TRBD1. The V and J ends lost 0 bases and 5 bases, in that order; junction bases with no gene match: 1. In germline, CDR1 is SGHTA, CDR2 FQGTGA. This CDR3 comprises 14 residues. CDR3 loop: CASSLTGQGTEAFF. The CDR3 coding sequence is TGTGCCAGCAGCTTAACTGGACAGGGGACTGAAGCTTTCTTT.

This clonotype was picked up many times. The chain employs TRBV4-2 and TRBJ1-5; the D is unclear. Germline-derived CDR1 and CDR2 are LGHNA and YNFKEQ. The V and J ends lost 4 bases and 0 bases respectively, with 7 bases between them. This CDR3 contains 14 residues. Here the CDR3 reads CASSRAVSNQPQHF. CDR3 DNA sequence: TGTGCCAGCAGCCGGGCGGTTAGCAATCAGCCCCAGCATTTT.

This clonotype was picked up a small number of times. V gene TRBV28 combines with J gene TRBJ2-7, with TRBD1 matching 10 bases. Germline V gene sequence: CDR1 MDHEN, CDR2 SYDVKM. Trimming cost V 6 bases and J 2 bases; bases outside gene matches: 7. CDR3 length: 15 amino acids. CDR3 protein: CASSPGTGVTYEQYF. The DNA of the CDR3 is TGTGCCAGCAGCCCCGGGACAGGGGTAACCTACGAGCAGTACTTC.

In this sample, this clonotype turned up many times. The CDR3 DNA reads as TGTGCCACCAGCATAAAAACAGGGTCAAGGCCAGATACGCAGTATTTT. This gives the protein CATSIKTGSRPDTQYF. The rearrangement joins TRBV15 to TRBJ2-3, with D perhaps TRBD1 (6 bases). The CDR3 contains 16 residues. The V and J ends lost 4 bases and 4 bases respectively, with 18 bases between them. The germline V gene encodes CDR1 LNHNV and CDR2 YYDKDF (reference sequence).

This clonotype was found many times. The J gene is TRBJ2-7, the V gene TRBV7-9, with 7 nucleotides matching TRBD1. The CDR3 spans 14 residues. The junction had 3 bases not matched to a gene; V was cut back by 3 bases and J by 1 base. CDR1 is SEHNR, CDR2 FQNEAQ, per germline (reference sequence). In DNA, the CDR3 is TGTGCCAGCAGCTTTCAGACAGGGTCCTACGAGCAGTACTTC. Residues: CASSFQTGSYEQYF.

This clonotype was counted many times. CDR3 DNA: TGTGCCAGCAGCTTAGGACTAGCTCCGAAGAGCTCCTACAATGAGCAGTTCTTC. Amino acid sequence: CASSLGLAPKSSYNEQFF. The chain links TRBV7-8 to TRBJ2-1; TRBD2 agrees at 7 bases. CDR3 length: 18 amino acids. J gave up 0 bases and V 1 base, and 9 bases lay outside the gene matches. Germline V lookup: CDR1 SGHVS, CDR2 FQNEAQ.

This clonotype appeared many times. J is TRBJ1-2 and V is TRBV27, with D unclear. V was clipped by 2 bases and J by 3 bases, with 4 bases between them. The CDR3 is 12 residues long. The germline CDR1 and CDR2 sequences are MNHEY and SMNVEV (reference sequence). CDR3 DNA sequence: TGTGCCAGCAGTTTAGCAGACTATGGCTACACCTTC. Its protein is CASSLADYGYTF.

J is TRBJ1-1 and V is TRBV6-1; D is unclear. From germline, CDR1 is MNHNS and CDR2 SASEGT. V dropped 6 bases and J dropped 0 bases, with 8 bases sitting between them. The CDR3 consists of 13 residues. The CDR3: CASSNSLNTEAFF. For the CDR3, the DNA is TGTGCCAGCAGCAACAGCCTGAACACTGAAGCTTTCTTT.

This chain uses TRBV15 with TRBJ1-5; no reliable D call. CDR3 length: 15 residues. V was trimmed by 0 bases and J by 5 bases, leaving 11 bases between them. Germline V gene data show CDR1 as LNHNV and CDR2 as YYDKDF (reference sequence). The CDR3, as DNA: TGTGCCACCAGCAGAGATGGAAGGGCCGATCAGCCCCAGCATTTT. It specifies CATSRDGRADQPQHF.

At least ten counts were recorded for this clonotype. This sequence joins TRBV3-1 and TRBJ2-7, with TRBD1 identical over 8 bases. This CDR3 has 16 amino acids. V lost 1 base to trimming and J lost 2 bases; unmatched junction nucleotides: 7. Germline values: CDR1 LGHDT, CDR2 YNNKEL (reference sequence). CDR3 sequence reads: CASSQGRSGGPYEQYF. CDR3 sequence (DNA): TGTGCCAGCAGCCAAGGGAGGTCAGGGGGCCCCTACGAGCAGTACTTC.

The chain has TRBV28 and TRBJ1-4, with a weak D call TRBD1 (6 bases). Deletions cut 10 bases from V and 11 bases from J, with 20 bases between. The CDR3 is 13 residues long. Germline loops: CDR1 MDHEN, CDR2 SYDVKM. CDR3 DNA: TGTGCCACTAACGGGGGGGCGCCGAGTAAACTGTTTTTT. Its protein product is CATNGGAPSKLFF.

CDR3 in amino acids: CASSYSVLAGVETQYF. CDR3 bases: TGTGCCAGCAGTTACTCGGTGCTAGCGGGAGTAGAGACCCAGTACTTC. J is TRBJ2-5 and V is TRBV6-5, with TRBD2 matching over 10 bases. Trimming removed 0 bases from V and 4 bases from J; junction bases left unmatched: 5. CDR1 and CDR2 from the germline V gene are MNHEY and SVGAGI. The CDR3 runs to 16 residues.

The sample holds many counts of this clonotype. The chain recombines TRBV15 with TRBJ2-3; D unresolved. CDR3 size: 18 residues. Germline lookup yields CDR1 LNHNV and CDR2 YYDKDF (reference sequence). V was pared by 1 base and J by 1 base, with 18 bases between. CDR3 coding DNA: TGTGCCACCAGCAGAGTTCACCACTCGACAAAACGCACAGATACGCAGTATTTT. Amino acid sequence: CATSRVHHSTKRTDTQYF.